The source of this T cell receptor (beta chain) is a study of molecular identifiers for immune sequencing clone quantification. Study findings and constraints: Detectable among about a million naive cells, according to reports, was Jurkat TCR RNA spiked in from one cell. Clones that exceeded 20 RNA copies held over 99% of effector molecules, yet under 1% in naive cells.

Sorting recovered naive CD8 T cells on a CD8+CD4-CCR7+CD45RA+ profile. TCRdb passed the PCR reads through MiXCR, listing each CDR3 protein once. Here the sample spans nearly 20,000 distinct CDR3 sequences, roughly 20% being singletons. Remarks on this clonotype: Its antigen is unknown. A much more abundant neighbour one base away suggests this may be a read error.

CDR1 is MNHEY and CDR2 is SVGEGT in the germline V gene. The CDR3 is made up of 13 amino acids. The chain couples TRBV6-2 or TRBV6-3 to TRBJ2-7; D is undetermined. The source is a human donor in good health. Some libraries in this study had Jurkat cell RNA spiked in. Source material: naive CD8+ T cells from blood, with Jurkat cell RNA spiked in. Subset denoted: FACS-sorted CD8+CD4-CCR7+CD45RA+ naive T cells. CDR3 region: CAGSYLWISEQYF. The CDR3, as DNA: TGTGCCGGCAGTTACCTATGGATCTCCGAGCAGTACTTC.